The 23 T cell receptor beta chains below all came from one sample that was sequenced in a study of metastatic and nonmetastatic thyroid tumors. Not a single patient had been given any form of treatment at any point before undergoing thyroid surgery. TCRdb re-clonotyped the PCR reads via MiXCR. This sample has about 9,100 clones, with roughly a fifth found just once. The source material was adjacent normal tissue. The receptors were sampled from a female donor with papillary thyroid cancer or a benign thyroid nodule (not recorded which). Some clones in this sample may be carry-over from other donors' samples.

This clone was counted at least ten times. V usage is TRBV7-9 and J usage is TRBJ2-5; the match to TRBD1 covers 8 bases. The V and J ends lost 1 base and 4 bases, in that order; junction bases with no gene match: 2. Germline loops: CDR1 SEHNR, CDR2 FQNEAQ (reference sequence). This CDR3 is built from 14 residues. CDR3: CASSLGTGRETQYF. In DNA form, the CDR3 reads TGTGCCAGCAGCTTAGGGACAGGGAGAGAGACCCAGTACTTC. The full variable domain, with the rest looked up from reference TRBV7-9 and TRBJ2-5, is DTGVSQNPRHKITKRGQNVTFRCDPISEHNRLYWYRQTLGQGPEFLTYFQNEAQLEKSRLLSDRFSAERPKGSFSTLEIQRTEQGDSAMYLCASSLGTGRETQYFGPGTRLLVL.

This clone was seen more than once but under ten times. This sequence joins TRBV12-5 and TRBJ2-1; D perhaps matches TRBD2 (6 bases). This CDR3 has 18 residues. Trimming removed 1 base from V and 4 bases from J, with 20 bases in between. CDR1 LGHNT and CDR2 FRNRAP come from the germline V gene. The CDR3 DNA sequence: TGTGCTAGTGGTTTGGGCCTTCACCCTAGCGTGAGTTACAATGAGCAGTTCTTC. It translates to CASGLGLHPSVSYNEQFF. The whole variable domain, remainder taken from reference TRBV12-5 and TRBJ2-1, is DARVTQTPRHKVTEMGQEVTMRCQPILGHNTVFWYRQTMMQGLELLAYFRNRAPLDDSGMPKDRFSAEMPDATLATLKIQPSEPRDSAVYFCASGLGLHPSVSYNEQFFGPGTRLTVL.

This clone was observed a handful of times. This sample also contains other DNA sequences that code for the same CDR3. The rearrangement links TRBV11-2 to TRBJ1-1, with D unclear. CDR1 is SGHAT, CDR2 FQNNGV, per germline. V was clipped by 0 bases and J by 10 bases, with 9 bases between them. The CDR3 covers 12 residues. This CDR3 reads CASSLDRVGAFF. The DNA of the CDR3 is TGTGCCAGCAGCTTAGATAGGGTAGGAGCTTTCTTT.

There are a few counts of this clone. This chain uses TRBV12-3 or TRBV12-4 with TRBJ1-2; 7 bases line up with TRBD1. V lost 2 bases to trimming and J lost 8 bases; unmatched junction nucleotides: 14. The CDR3 runs to 16 residues. In nucleotides, the CDR3 is TGTGCCAGCAGTTTAAAGGGCCCCCCAACAGGGGACGGCTACACCTTC. Its protein product is CASSLKGPPTGDGYTF.

V gene TRBV20-1 combines with J gene TRBJ2-1; TRBD2 agrees at 7 bases. The V and J ends lost 3 bases and 0 bases, in that order; junction bases with no gene match: 5. Per germline, CDR1 DFQATT and CDR2 SNEGSKA (reference sequence). This CDR3 has 15 amino acids. The CDR3 sequence is CSASPGGNSYNEQFF. In DNA form, the CDR3 reads TGCAGTGCTAGCCCGGGGGGAAACTCCTACAATGAGCAGTTCTTC.

This clone appeared many times. This may arise from a read error, as a much more abundant clone is one base away. This sequence joins TRBV6-1 and TRBJ1-5, with D hard to call. The germline V gene has CDR1 MNHNS and CDR2 SASEGT. This CDR3 spans 13 amino acids. V lost 8 bases and J 2 bases, leaving 10 bases between the germline ends. CDR3 bases: TGTGCCAGCGCCCTGAGAGGCAATCAGCCCCAGCATTTT. Its protein product is CASALRGNQPQHF.

This clone was detected ten times or more. The chain joins TRBV20-1 to TRBJ1-1; D possibly corresponds to TRBD1 (5 bases). There are 14 residues in the CDR3. V was clipped by 3 bases and J by 0 bases, with 11 bases between them. Germline CDR1 reads DFQATT; CDR2 reads SNEGSKA (reference sequence). CDR3 amino acids: CSASRAGVNTEAFF. Written as DNA, the CDR3 is TGCAGTGCTAGCCGCGCGGGGGTGAACACTGAAGCTTTCTTT.

This clone is labeled medium-sized. The chain recombines TRBV12-5 with TRBJ1-1; D may be TRBD1 (5 bases). The CDR3 consists of 16 residues. From germline, CDR1 is LGHNT and CDR2 FRNRAP. Trimming pared 1 base from V and 0 bases from J, leaving 12 bases between. CDR3 in DNA: TGTGCTAGTGGTTTGGGGGGAGGGGCGATGAACACTGAAGCTTTCTTT. Translation gives CASGLGGGAMNTEAFF. The full variable domain, its missing parts supplied by reference TRBV12-5 and TRBJ1-1, is DARVTQTPRHKVTEMGQEVTMRCQPILGHNTVFWYRQTMMQGLELLAYFRNRAPLDDSGMPKDRFSAEMPDATLATLKIQPSEPRDSAVYFCASGLGGGAMNTEAFFGQGTRLTVV.

There are many counts of this clone. The chain carries TRBV3-1 and TRBJ2-3; D is perhaps TRBD1 (6 bases). Between the trimmed V and J ends, which lost 3 bases and 4 bases, there was a span of 11 bases. This CDR3 comprises 14 residues. CDR1 is LGHDT and CDR2 is YNNKEL in the germline V gene (reference sequence). The CDR3 region has the DNA TGTGCCAGCAGCCAGGGGGCGAGTTCAGATACGCAGTATTTT. It specifies CASSQGASSDTQYF.

Judged by abundance, this clone is medium-sized. This chain links TRBV24-1 with TRBJ1-1, with 10 nucleotides matching TRBD1. With V trimmed by 7 bases and J by 1 base, 5 bases remained unmatched. This CDR3 comprises 15 residues. The germline CDR1 and CDR2 sequences are KGHDR and SFDVKD. For the CDR3, the DNA is TGTGCCACCAGGGGACAGGGGACGAGGAACACTGAAGCTTTCTTT. This sequence encodes CATRGQGTRNTEAFF.

The chain employs TRBV6-1 and TRBJ2-5, with 7 nucleotides matching TRBD1. Germline V gene sequence: CDR1 MNHNS, CDR2 SASEGT. The CDR3 consists of 16 residues. The ends lost 5 bases at V and 5 bases at J; junction bases unmatched: 14. In nucleotides, the CDR3 is TGTGCCAGCAGTCTATGGGTGGCAGGGGGTGTCGAGACCCAGTACTTC. Its protein product is CASSLWVAGGVETQYF.

By sample fraction, this clone is medium-sized. The V gene is TRBV6-1, the J gene TRBJ1-2; D is perhaps TRBD1 (5 bases). The CDR3 has 15 residues. V gave up 5 bases and J gave up 5 bases, with 18 bases separating them. From germline, CDR1 is MNHNS and CDR2 SASEGT. CDR3 loop: CASSTDPRGTYGYTF. CDR3 DNA sequence: TGTGCCAGCAGTACCGATCCGCGGGGGACGTATGGCTACACCTTC.

This clone was detected many times. Within the sample, other DNA sequences also encode this same CDR3. This rearrangement joins TRBV29-1 to TRBJ2-2; D unresolved. The ends were cut back, 4 bases at V and 1 base at J, with 4 bases in the middle. The germline V gene encodes CDR1 SQVTM and CDR2 ANQGSEA. The CDR3 extends over 12 amino acids. CDR3 loop: CSVVGNTGELFF. The CDR3 region has the DNA TGCAGCGTTGTTGGGAACACCGGGGAGCTGTTTTTT.

Judged by abundance, this clone is medium-sized. The CDR3 sequence is CASRVDRGEQYF. The CDR3 region has the DNA TGTGCCAGCAGGGTGGACAGGGGCGAGCAGTACTTC. The V and J genes are TRBV7-2 and TRBJ2-7, with 9 bases matching TRBD1. CDR1 and CDR2 (germline): SGHTA, FQGNSA. The CDR3 contains 12 residues. Trimming at V came to 6 bases and at J to 6 bases, leaving 3 bases not matched to a gene.

The chain joins TRBV19 to TRBJ1-1; D remains unclear. Trimming pared 4 bases from V and 4 bases from J, leaving 10 bases between. The CDR3 is 13 residues long. Per germline, CDR1 LNHDA and CDR2 SQIVND (reference sequence). CDR3 protein: CASSTGSRTEAFF. The CDR3 DNA reads TGTGCCAGTAGTACTGGTAGTCGCACTGAAGCTTTCTTT.

This clone occurred a few times. The V and J genes are TRBV27 and TRBJ2-2; no definite D call. Germline V gives CDR1 MNHEY, CDR2 SMNVEV (reference sequence). V lost 7 bases and J 6 bases, leaving 15 bases between the germline ends. The CDR3 totals 14 residues. CDR3 sequence reads: CASTRRFRAGELFF. The DNA of the CDR3 is TGTGCCAGCACCAGGCGGTTTCGGGCCGGGGAGCTGTTTTTT.

This clone was observed a few times. The chain recombines TRBV28 with TRBJ2-7; the match to TRBD2 covers 13 bases. The V gene end was trimmed by 1 base and the J gene end by 1 base; junction bases not matched to a gene: 10. The germline gives CDR1 MDHEN, CDR2 SYDVKM. This CDR3 region has 19 residues. The CDR3 DNA is TGTGCCAGCAGTTTATCCGGGACTAGCGGGACCAGATTTTCCTACGAGCAGTACTTC. Its protein is CASSLSGTSGTRFSYEQYF.

This clone is judged medium-sized. The chain uses TRBV27 and TRBJ2-7; 12 nucleotides match TRBD2. Germline CDR1 reads MNHEY; CDR2 reads SMNVEV (reference sequence). V lost 8 bases and J lost 4; bases outside the gene matches: 15. The CDR3 loop spans 17 amino acids. The DNA of the CDR3 is TGTGCCAGCCGAGGACTAGCGGGACCCCACGGTTTATACGAGCAGTACTTC. This sequence encodes CASRGLAGPHGLYEQYF.

This clone came up many times. The chain joins TRBV5-1 to TRBJ2-1, with TRBD2 matching 10 bases. The germline CDR1 and CDR2 sequences are SGHRS and YFSETQ. The J segment lost 7 bases and the V segment lost 1 base, leaving 5 bases of the junction unmatched. The CDR3 runs 15 residues. CDR3 sequence: CASSLYSGRGNEQFF. The CDR3 DNA follows: TGCGCCAGCAGCTTGTACAGCGGGAGGGGTAATGAGCAGTTCTTC.

About this clone: The sample has other DNA sequences that encode this CDR3 too. The chain carries TRBV20-1 and TRBJ2-5, with 8 bases identical to TRBD2. The CDR3 sequence is 16 residues long. V lost 6 bases to trimming and J lost 4 bases; unmatched junction nucleotides: 16. Germline loops: CDR1 DFQATT, CDR2 SNEGSKA (reference sequence). In DNA form, the CDR3 reads TGCAGTGCCGATTTGGCGGGGGGACGGGGTGGAGAGACCCAGTACTTC. Translated: CSADLAGGRGGETQYF.

This clone was detected a few times. One base away lies a much larger clone, so this may be a sequencing read error. The V gene is TRBV19, the J gene TRBJ1-2; TRBD1 matches 9 bases. CDR1 LNHDA and CDR2 SQIVND come from the germline V gene (reference sequence). The CDR3 runs to 12 residues. V was pared by 4 bases and J by 6 bases, with 0 bases of the junction left unmatched. The CDR3 nucleotides are TGTGCCAGTAGTAGACAGGGGGATGGCTACACCTTC. Translating it yields CASSRQGDGYTF.

This clone was counted at least ten times. This chain joins TRBV7-9 and TRBJ1-1; D uncertain. Trimming took 1 base from V and 8 from J, leaving 11 bases between them. This CDR3 contains 13 residues. The V gene's germline CDR1 is SEHNR and CDR2 FQNEAQ (reference sequence). CDR3 nucleotides: TGTGCCAGCAGCTTAGTATCGTGGGGAGAAGCTTTCTTT. This gives the protein CASSLVSWGEAFF.

Turning to this clone: The junction differs from germline at one of its ends, possibly a read error. The CDR3 region has the DNA TGCAGTGCTAGAGTCGTGGGAGCGAAACCACCCACAGGGCTGGTTAGGGAGCCCCAGCTTTTT. As protein: CSARVVGAKPPTGLVREPQLF. The rearrangement links TRBV20-1 to TRBJ1-5; maybe TRBD1 (6 bases). From germline, CDR1 is DFQATT and CDR2 SNEGSKA (reference sequence). The CDR3 covers 21 residues.